A single sample gave rise to the 27 T cell receptor beta chains below, sequenced in a study of identical twins (dated by TCRdb to about 2016). The method was 5' RACE. The sequencer listed for this sample is Illumina HiSeq 2000. The public reads were run again by TCRdb, first through fastp at Q25 and then through MiXCR, and only productive beta chains were kept. Under each unique CDR3 protein, matching rows form one entry showing the most common genes and DNA. This sample is represented by approximately 700,000 distinct CDR3 sequences; around 5.7% of them were singletons. The ten largest clones add up to about 2% of the sample. The sequencing sample was made of naive T cells sorted from blood. The cell subset or site label corresponds to: cells isolated with a human naive T-cell isolation kit. Receptors originate from a man between 18 and 29 years old in good health.

The rearrangement joins TRBV20-1 to TRBJ2-2; 11 bases fit TRBD2. This CDR3 spans 16 amino acids. Germline CDR1 and CDR2: DFQATT and SNEGSKA (reference sequence). CDR3 in DNA: TGCGCCTCCCTGGGGGGGGCTAGCGGGAGGCCCGGGGAGCTGTTTTTT. Its protein product is CASLGGASGRPGELFF.

This clonotype occurred many times. The chain links TRBV6-1 to TRBJ2-1, with D unresolved. The CDR3 is made up of 13 amino acids. Trimming took 7 bases from V and 1 from J, leaving 8 bases between them. CDR1 MNHNS and CDR2 SASEGT come from the germline V gene. The CDR3: CASMVKSYNEQFF. In DNA form, the CDR3 reads TGTGCCAGCATGGTTAAGTCCTACAATGAGCAGTTCTTC.

This clonotype occurred many times. This rearrangement joins TRBV29-1 to TRBJ2-1, with 7 positions matching TRBD1. Losses at the gene ends were 7 bases for V and 3 bases for J; bases not matched to a gene: 12. Per the germline V gene, CDR1 is SQVTM and CDR2 is ANQGSEA. CDR3 length equals 15 residues. The CDR3 coding sequence is TGCAGCGCCTACTTCGACAGGGAATTCTACAATGAGCAGTTCTTC. It yields the protein CSAYFDREFYNEQFF.

The chain carries TRBV3-1 and TRBJ2-3, with D possibly being TRBD2 (5 bases). This CDR3 has 13 amino acids. V lost 8 bases, J lost 4 bases, and 13 bases lay in between. CDR1 is LGHDT, CDR2 YNNKEL, per germline (reference sequence). The CDR3 region has the DNA TGTGCCAGCGCCCCGAGGGCCGCAGATACGCAGTATTTT. Translated: CASAPRAADTQYF.

This clonotype was counted at least ten times. The chain uses TRBV6-5 and TRBJ2-5; 9 positions match TRBD2. Trimming removed 2 bases from V and 0 bases from J; junction bases left unmatched: 1. Germline V gives CDR1 MNHEY, CDR2 SVGAGI. CDR3 length equals 15 residues. CDR3 nucleotide sequence: TGTGCCAGCAGTTACGCGGGAGGGTACCAAGAGACCCAGTACTTC. Translated, it gives CASSYAGGYQETQYF.

The chain has TRBV7-9 and TRBJ2-7, with D possibly being TRBD2 (5 bases). Per the germline V gene, CDR1 is SEHNR and CDR2 is FQNEAQ (reference sequence). Between the trimmed V and J ends, which lost 4 bases and 0 bases, there was a span of 10 bases. The CDR3 has 14 amino acids. This CDR3 is CASSSGGGSYEQYV. The DNA for the CDR3 is TGTGCCAGCAGCTCCGGAGGCGGCTCCTACGAGCAGTACGTC.

This clonotype was seen a few times. The chain has TRBV12-3 or TRBV12-4 and TRBJ1-2; no reliable D call. The CDR3 is 14 residues long. The germline V and J ends were trimmed by 3 bases and 8 bases, with 16 bases remaining between them. The CDR3 coding sequence is TGTGCCAGCAGTTTTCGGGGTTCGGGATCCGGCTACACCTTC. This encodes CASSFRGSGSGYTF.

This clonotype was found many times. The chain joins TRBV4-1 to TRBJ1-3; the D gene is possibly TRBD1 (6 bases). CDR3 length: 16 residues. Trimming removed 4 bases from V and 2 bases from J, with 15 bases in between. Germline V lookup: CDR1 MGHRA, CDR2 YSYEKL. The CDR3 reads CASSLVSQGTGNTIYF. DNA of the CDR3: TGCGCCAGCAGCCTCGTCTCCCAGGGGACTGGAAACACCATATATTTT.

In this sample, this clonotype turned up many times. This rearrangement joins TRBV20-1 to TRBJ2-7; D may be TRBD1 or TRBD2 (5 bases each). CDR3 length equals 15 residues. Trimming left V 0 bases short and J 2 bases short, with 14 bases between. Looked up from germline, CDR1 is DFQATT and CDR2 is SNEGSKA (reference sequence). CDR3 DNA sequence: TGCAGTGCTAGAGATGGGGGTCGGGGAACCTACGAGCAGTACTTC. Translation gives CSARDGGRGTYEQYF.

This clonotype was found once. Lacking the conserved final phenylalanine or tryptophan, this CDR3 likely reflects a read error. The chain uses TRBV10-3 and TRBJ2-3; D remains ambiguous. Germline V lookup: CDR1 ENHRY, CDR2 SYGVKD. This CDR3 comprises 10 residues. V was shortened by 10 bases and J by 1 base, with 3 bases between the two germline ends. Written as DNA, the CDR3 is TGTGCCACGGGCACAGATACGCAGTATTGT. As protein: CATGTDTQYC.

This clonotype occurred a few times. The junction does not match germline at one end; this may be a read error. J is TRBJ2-5 and V is TRBV18, with D maybe TRBD2 (6 bases). The length of the CDR3 is 16 residues. Germline-derived CDR1 and CDR2 are KGHSH and LQKENI. The CDR3 nucleotides are TGTGCCAGCTCACCCTCGGAGGGGAACAACCAAGGGACCCAGTACTTC. Its protein product is CASSPSEGNNQGTQYF.

The chain couples TRBV10-2 to TRBJ2-3; D is ambiguous. The V and J ends lost 6 bases and 0 bases respectively, with 16 bases between them. Germline assignment: CDR1 WSHSY and CDR2 SAAADI. This CDR3 spans 16 amino acids. The CDR3 loop is CASSASSRPSTDTQYF. In DNA form, the CDR3 reads TGCGCCAGCAGCGCTTCCTCGCGCCCTAGCACAGATACGCAGTATTTT.

The chain employs TRBV4-2 and TRBJ1-4; weak D call: TRBD1 (5 bases). V shed 1 base and J shed 3 bases, with 12 bases lying between them. Germline V gene data show CDR1 as LGHNA and CDR2 as YNFKEQ. The CDR3 covers 16 residues. CDR3 loop: CASSQGGALANEKLFF. The CDR3 DNA sequence: TGTGCCAGCAGCCAAGGAGGGGCGTTGGCTAATGAAAAACTGTTTTTT.

This clonotype showed up many times. The chain has TRBV29-1 and TRBJ2-1; D may correspond to TRBD1 or TRBD2 (6 bases each). Deletions cut 4 bases from V and 0 bases from J, with 10 bases between. Germline lookup yields CDR1 SQVTM and CDR2 ANQGSEA. CDR3 length: 14 amino acids. CDR3 coding DNA: TGCAGCGTTGGCGGGGACATCTCCTACAATGAGCAGTTCTTC. Protein product: CSVGGDISYNEQFF.

This clonotype was picked up many times. The chain employs TRBV5-1 and TRBJ2-5; no clear D gene. V lost 0 bases to trimming and J lost 7 bases, with 10 bases between them. This CDR3 spans 13 amino acids. CDR1 SGHRS and CDR2 YFSETQ come from the germline V gene. DNA for the CDR3: TGCGCCAGCAGCTTGGACGGCTTGGGGACCCAGTACTTC. Translating gives CASSLDGLGTQYF. Looking up the rest from reference TRBV5-1 and TRBJ2-5 gives the full variable domain: KAGVTQTPRYLIKTRGQQVTLSCSPISGHRSVSWYQQTPGQGLQFLFEYFSETQRNKGNFPGRFSGRQFSNSRSEMNVSTLELGDSALYLCASSLDGLGTQYFGPGTRLLVL.

Ten or more counts support this clonotype. This chain connects TRBV27 to TRBJ2-3; the D gene is possibly TRBD2 (6 bases). The ends were cut back, 7 bases at V and 3 bases at J, with 8 bases in the middle. Germline-derived CDR1 and CDR2 are MNHEY and SMNVEV (reference sequence). This CDR3 is built from 12 residues. For the CDR3, the DNA is TGTGCCAGCACCGGGAGAACAGATACGCAGTATTTT. This gives the protein CASTGRTDTQYF.

The DNA of the CDR3 is TGTGCCAGCAGGATCGGACTAGGGGACTACGAGCAGTACGTC. It translates to CASRIGLGDYEQYV. The chain carries TRBV2 and TRBJ2-7; TRBD2 matches at 7 bases. This CDR3 spans 14 amino acids. From germline, CDR1 is SNHLY and CDR2 FYNNEI. Germline trimming cut 6 bases from V and 3 bases from J; bases unmatched to any gene: 8.

This clonotype was picked up a small number of times. The chain combines TRBV7-9 with TRBJ2-7; 7 nucleotides line up with TRBD2. The CDR3 extends over 15 amino acids. CDR1 and CDR2 from the germline V gene are SEHNR and FQNEAQ (reference sequence). Losses at the gene ends were 2 bases for V and 5 bases for J; bases not matched to a gene: 9. CDR3 in DNA: TGTGCCAGCAGCTTATGGGGGGAGGGCCCGGACGAGCAGTACGTC. This translates into CASSLWGEGPDEQYV.

Ten or more counts support this clonotype. The chain employs TRBV12-5 and TRBJ1-4, with D possibly being TRBD1 (5 bases). The V end lost 6 bases, the J end lost 5 bases, and 13 bases lay between the germline ends. The CDR3 has 14 residues. The germline V gene encodes CDR1 LGHNT and CDR2 FRNRAP. The CDR3 DNA reads as TGTGCTAGTGGCACGGGGCAGCCGAATGAAAAACTGTTTTTT. Protein product: CASGTGQPNEKLFF.

This clonotype has at least ten counts. CDR3 in amino acids: CASSYSFRDRNYEQYF. The CDR3 coding sequence is TGTGCCAGCAGTTATTCCTTCCGGGACAGAAACTACGAGCAGTACTTC. This chain uses TRBV28 with TRBJ2-7, with 7 bases that match TRBD1. CDR1 and CDR2 from the germline V gene are MDHEN and SYDVKM. The CDR3 spans 16 residues. Losses at the gene ends were 4 bases for V and 3 bases for J; bases not matched to a gene: 12.

The chain recombines TRBV7-2 with TRBJ2-1; either TRBD1 or TRBD2 may supply D (5 bases each). V was trimmed by 2 bases and J by 9 bases, leaving 20 bases between them. The germline CDR1 and CDR2 sequences are SGHTA and FQGNSA. The CDR3 length is 16 residues. CDR3 loop: CASSLRGWGNGGEQFF. The CDR3 nucleotides are TGTGCCAGCAGCTTAAGGGGATGGGGGAATGGCGGTGAGCAGTTCTTC. Drawing the rest from reference TRBV7-2 and TRBJ2-1, the complete variable domain is GAGVSQSPSNKVTEKGKDVELRCDPISGHTALYWYRQSLGQGLEFLIYFQGNSAPDKSGLPSDRFSAERTGGSVSTLTIQRTQQEDSAVYLCASSLRGWGNGGEQFFGPGTRLTVL.

This clonotype was recorded at least ten times. The chain recombines TRBV20-1 with TRBJ2-7; TRBD2 aligns across 8 bases. This CDR3 has 13 residues. Germline V CDR1 and CDR2: DFQATT, SNEGSKA (reference sequence). V lost 5 bases, J lost 3 bases, and 6 bases stayed unmatched. DNA for the CDR3: TGCAGTGCTCGTAGCGGGAATGACTACGAGCAGTACTTC. It yields the protein CSARSGNDYEQYF.

This clonotype has a handful of counts. The rearrangement links TRBV6-5 to TRBJ2-5; TRBD2 matches at 8 bases. Unmatched junction bases numbered 8, after V lost 2 bases and J lost 3 bases. Germline V lookup: CDR1 MNHEY, CDR2 SVGAGI. The CDR3 contains 16 residues. The CDR3 DNA is TGTGCCAGCAGTTACCTCGGGGGGGTAGGGAAAGAGACCCAGTACTTC. This gives the protein CASSYLGGVGKETQYF.

There are many counts of this clonotype. The DNA for the CDR3 is TGTGCCAGCAGCCCCCGGGCAGCCGCCGGAGAGACCCAGTACTTC. This sequence encodes CASSPRAAAGETQYF. The V and J genes are TRBV9 and TRBJ2-5; D gene ambiguous. Trimming shortened V by 4 bases and J by 4 bases, and 17 bases separated the two germline ends. CDR3 length: 15 residues. CDR1 and CDR2 from the germline V gene are SGDLS and YYNGEE.

This clonotype was seen ten or more times. The J gene is TRBJ2-5, the V gene TRBV24-1, with TRBD2 identical over 11 bases. V trimming: 0 bases; J trimming: 4 bases; junction bases outside the gene matches: 15. There are 20 residues in the CDR3. In germline, CDR1 is KGHDR, CDR2 SFDVKD. Here the CDR3 DNA reads TGTGCCACCAGTGATTTGCCCCAAAGCCGACTAGCGGGATCGAGAGAGACCCAGTACTTC. This sequence encodes CATSDLPQSRLAGSRETQYF.

This clonotype has ten or more counts. The V gene is TRBV20-1, the J gene TRBJ2-7; possible D gene TRBD2, 6 bases. The CDR3 extends over 14 amino acids. V lost 2 bases and J 3 bases, leaving 14 bases between the germline ends. The germline gives CDR1 DFQATT, CDR2 SNEGSKA (reference sequence). This chain's CDR3 is CSARSGLQDYEQYF. DNA for the CDR3: TGCAGTGCTAGATCCGGACTACAGGACTACGAGCAGTACTTC.

On this clonotype itself: Possible read error: a much larger clone is one base away. V gene TRBV20-1 combines with J gene TRBJ2-7; D may correspond to TRBD1 or TRBD2 (5 bases each). Germline V gene lookup returns CDR1 DFQATT and CDR2 SNEGSKA (reference sequence). V was cut by 5 bases and J by 3 bases, with 23 bases left in between. This CDR3 has 16 amino acids. The CDR3 coding sequence is TGCAGTGCTCGGGATCCGTGGGGCACCTGCTACTACGAGCAGTACTTC. Translation: CSARDPWGTCYYEQYF.